The following is a T cell receptor beta chain sequence with its context. Germline-derived CDR1 and CDR2 are MNHEY and SMNVEV (reference sequence). V shed 6 bases and J 10 bases; nucleotides not matched to a gene: 11. This CDR3 spans 14 amino acids. The data are from a study of T cells after yellow fever vaccination. A single record per CDR3 protein comes from TCRdb applying MiXCR to the 5' RACE reads. In the table there are about 74,000 distinct CDR3 sequences, around 7% of which are singletons. This sample comprised CD8+ T cells sorted from PBMCs, obtained 4 to 6 days after the first yellow fever vaccination. The source is a man aged 18 to 30 who received the YFV17D yellow fever vaccine. The chain uses TRBV27 and TRBJ1-4; 7 bases line up with TRBD1. CDR3 sequence: CASSPTQGVAKLFF. The CDR3 DNA is TGTGCCAGCAGCCCAACCCAGGGGGTAGCAAAACTGTTTTTT.